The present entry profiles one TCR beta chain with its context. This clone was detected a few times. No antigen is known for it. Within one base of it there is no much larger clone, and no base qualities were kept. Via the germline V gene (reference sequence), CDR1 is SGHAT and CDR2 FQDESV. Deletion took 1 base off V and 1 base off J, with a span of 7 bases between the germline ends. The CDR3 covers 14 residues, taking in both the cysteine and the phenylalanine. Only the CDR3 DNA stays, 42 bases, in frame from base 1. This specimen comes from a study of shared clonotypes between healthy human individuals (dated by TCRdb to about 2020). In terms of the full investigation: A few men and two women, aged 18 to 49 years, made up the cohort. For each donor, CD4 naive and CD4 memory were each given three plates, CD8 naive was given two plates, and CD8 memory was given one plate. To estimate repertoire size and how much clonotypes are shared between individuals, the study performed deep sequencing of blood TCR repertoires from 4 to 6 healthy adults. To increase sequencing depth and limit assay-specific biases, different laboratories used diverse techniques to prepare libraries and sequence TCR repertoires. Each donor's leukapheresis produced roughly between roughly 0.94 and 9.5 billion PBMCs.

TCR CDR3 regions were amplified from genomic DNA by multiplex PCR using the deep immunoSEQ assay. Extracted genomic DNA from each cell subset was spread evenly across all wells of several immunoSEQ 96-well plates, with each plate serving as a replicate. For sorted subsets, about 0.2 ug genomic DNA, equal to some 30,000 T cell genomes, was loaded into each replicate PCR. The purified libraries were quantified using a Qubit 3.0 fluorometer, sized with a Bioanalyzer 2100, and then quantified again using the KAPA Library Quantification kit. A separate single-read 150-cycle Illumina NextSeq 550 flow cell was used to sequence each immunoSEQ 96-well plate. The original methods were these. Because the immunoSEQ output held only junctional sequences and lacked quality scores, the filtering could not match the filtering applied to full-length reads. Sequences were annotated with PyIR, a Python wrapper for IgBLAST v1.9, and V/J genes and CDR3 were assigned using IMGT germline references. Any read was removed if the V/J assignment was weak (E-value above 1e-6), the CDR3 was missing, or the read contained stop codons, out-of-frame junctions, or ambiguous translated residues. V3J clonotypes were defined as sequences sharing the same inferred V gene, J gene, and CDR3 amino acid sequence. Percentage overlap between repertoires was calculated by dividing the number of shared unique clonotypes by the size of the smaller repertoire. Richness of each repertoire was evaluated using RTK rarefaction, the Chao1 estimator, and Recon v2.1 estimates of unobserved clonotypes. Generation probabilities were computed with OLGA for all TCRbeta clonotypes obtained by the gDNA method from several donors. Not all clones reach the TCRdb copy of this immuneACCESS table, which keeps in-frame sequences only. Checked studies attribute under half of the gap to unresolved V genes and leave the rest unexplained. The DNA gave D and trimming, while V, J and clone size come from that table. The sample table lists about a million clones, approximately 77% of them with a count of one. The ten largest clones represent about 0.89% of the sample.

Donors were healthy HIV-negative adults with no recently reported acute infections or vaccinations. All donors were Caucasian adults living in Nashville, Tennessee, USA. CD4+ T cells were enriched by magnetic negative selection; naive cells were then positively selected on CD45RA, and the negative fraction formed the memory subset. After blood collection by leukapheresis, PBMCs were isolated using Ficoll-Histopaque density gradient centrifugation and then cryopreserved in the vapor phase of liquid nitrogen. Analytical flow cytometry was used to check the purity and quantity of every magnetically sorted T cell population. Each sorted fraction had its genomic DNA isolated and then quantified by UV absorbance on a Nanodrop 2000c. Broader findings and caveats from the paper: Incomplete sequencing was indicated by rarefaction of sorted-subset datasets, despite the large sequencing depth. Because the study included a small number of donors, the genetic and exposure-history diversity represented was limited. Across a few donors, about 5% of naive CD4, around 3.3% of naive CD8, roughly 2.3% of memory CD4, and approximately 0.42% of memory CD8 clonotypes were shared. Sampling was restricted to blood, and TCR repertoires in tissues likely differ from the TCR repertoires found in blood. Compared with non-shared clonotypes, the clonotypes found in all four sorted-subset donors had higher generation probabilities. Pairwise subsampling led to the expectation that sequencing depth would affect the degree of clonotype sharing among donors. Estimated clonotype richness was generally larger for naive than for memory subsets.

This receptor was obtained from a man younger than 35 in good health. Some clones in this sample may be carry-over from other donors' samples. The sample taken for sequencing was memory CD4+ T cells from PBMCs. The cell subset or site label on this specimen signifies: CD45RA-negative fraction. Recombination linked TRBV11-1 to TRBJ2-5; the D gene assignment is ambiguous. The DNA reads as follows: TGTGCCAGCAGCTTAGTGGACGGCCAAGAGACCCAGTACTTC. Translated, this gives CASSLVDGQETQYF. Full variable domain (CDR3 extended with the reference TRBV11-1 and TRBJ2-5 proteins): EAEVAQSPRYKITEKSQAVAFWCDPISGHATLYWYRQILGQGPELLVQFQDESVVDDSQLPKDRFSAERLKGVDSTLKIQPAELGDSAMYLCASSLVDGQETQYFGPGTRLLVL.